This TCR beta chain was recovered during a study of CD8+ T cells in alopecia areata. RNA was isolated and reverse transcribed to cDNA, the sequencing template. Sequencing used immunoSEQ multiplex PCR; TCRdb keeps in-frame clones, though not all of them. The sample contains approximately 180,000 clones, about 53% of which appear only once. Unmatched junction bases numbered 2, after V lost 2 bases and J lost 7 bases. The germline gives CDR1 MNHEY, CDR2 SMNVEV (reference sequence). The CDR3 consists of 12 residues. Treatment in this sample: oral pan-JAK inhibitor, 5-10 mg twice daily. Isolation of CD4+ and CD8+ T cells from PBMCs was achieved by sorting. This clone was detected only a few times.

The clonotype was recovered from a human donor with alopecia areata. The input for sequencing was CD8+ T cells sorted from blood, taken at week 24, from a patient treated with tofacitinib. The J gene is TRBJ2-7, the V gene TRBV27; 7 bases match TRBD1. The CDR3 protein is CASSLPGGEQYF. The CDR3 coding sequence is TGTGCCAGCAGTTTACCAGGGGGAGAGCAGTACTTC.